This T cell receptor (beta chain) was sequenced during a study of blood T cell repertoires in COVID-19. The ends lost 0 bases at V and 4 bases at J; junction bases unmatched: 6. The germline gives CDR1 LNHDA, CDR2 SQIVND (reference sequence). The CDR3 sequence is 15 residues long. Original processing methods: Estimates of nucleated cell counts were drawn from the amplification of reference gene primers. The protocol was immunoSEQ multiplex PCR, while the TCRdb copy is restricted to in-frame clones and leaves out a portion. V and J calls and clone size are copied from that table; D and trimming were computed from the DNA. This sample has 200,000 or so clones; roughly 80% occur once, and the top ten carry about 10%.

This clonotype originated in a woman aged 80 or over with acute or convalescent COVID-19. The chain joins TRBV19 to TRBJ2-7, with TRBD1 identical over 7 bases. Material: peripheral blood. The CDR3 DNA reads TGTGCCAGTAGTATAGATCAGGGGGAAGGATACGAGCAGTACTTC. This encodes CASSIDQGEGYEQYF.